The 14 T cell receptor beta chains below all came from one sample that was sequenced in a study of CD8+CD57+ T cells in acquired aplastic anemia. CDR3 and TCR beta VDJ profiling relied on genomic DNA as the template. One entry per CDR3 protein, called by TCRdb with MiXCR from the reads. The table records 50,000 to 65,000 distinct CDR3 sequences, about 56% of them present only once. The patients chosen for sequencing had shown expansion of CD8+CD57+ cells (detected by flow cytometry). The sample consisted of sorted CD4+, CD8+, or CD8+CD57+ T cells (not recorded which) from PBMCs. The receptors here all came from a human donor with aplastic anemia.

V and J are TRBV20-1 and TRBJ2-7; D is possibly TRBD1 or TRBD2 (5 bases each). CDR1 and CDR2 (germline): DFQATT, SNEGSKA (reference sequence). The V end was cut by 0 bases, the J end by 3 bases, with 15 bases between. This CDR3 has 15 amino acids. This CDR3 reads CSARDGTDDSYEQYF. CDR3 DNA: TGCAGTGCTAGAGATGGGACCGACGACAGCTACGAGCAGTACTTC.

This rearrangement joins TRBV7-9 to TRBJ1-2; TRBD1 agrees at 11 bases. The trim removed 3 bases at V and 8 bases at J, leaving 5 bases unmatched. The CDR3 length is 14 residues. Germline lookup yields CDR1 SEHNR and CDR2 FQNEAQ (reference sequence). The CDR3 reads CASSLDRGPGGYTF. The CDR3 coding sequence is TGTGCCAGCAGCTTGGACAGGGGGCCAGGCGGCTACACCTTC.

The chain couples TRBV7-9 to TRBJ2-7; D gene ambiguous. The CDR3 runs to 12 residues. With 1 base removed from V and 4 bases from J, the gap between germline ends came to 5 bases. Germline V CDR1 and CDR2: SEHNR, FQNEAQ (reference sequence). The chain's CDR3 is CASSLVGYEQYV. The CDR3 DNA reads as TGTGCCAGCAGCTTAGTAGGTTACGAGCAGTACGTC.

The rearrangement links TRBV14 to TRBJ1-1; TRBD1 agrees at 7 bases. Germline V CDR1 and CDR2: SGHDN, FVKESK. The CDR3 runs 12 residues. Unmatched junction bases numbered 5, after V lost 7 bases and J lost 6 bases. The CDR3 sequence is CASTPDRAEAFF. The DNA for the CDR3 is TGTGCCAGCACCCCTGACAGGGCTGAAGCTTTCTTT.

The chain is built from TRBV19 and TRBJ2-3, with 12 bases identical to TRBD2. The junction had 3 bases not matched to a gene; V was cut back by 4 bases and J by 4 bases. CDR1 LNHDA and CDR2 SQIVND come from the germline V gene (reference sequence). The CDR3 has 15 amino acids. CDR3 amino acids: CASSNLAGGSDTQYF. The CDR3 bases are TGTGCCAGTAGTAACCTAGCGGGAGGGTCAGATACGCAGTATTTT.

V usage is TRBV7-2 and J usage is TRBJ2-5; 7 bases map to TRBD2. Losses at the gene ends were 5 bases for V and 5 bases for J; bases not matched to a gene: 14. This CDR3 has 16 residues. Per germline, CDR1 SGHTA and CDR2 FQGNSA. Written as DNA, the CDR3 is TGTGCCAGCAGCGGGGCCTGGGGAGGGCCGTCGGAGACCCAGTACTTC. Its translation is CASSGAWGGPSETQYF.

V is TRBV25-1 and J is TRBJ1-4, with a possible D match to TRBD1 (5 bases). The germline V gene has CDR1 MGHDK and CDR2 SYGVNS. Deletions cut 4 bases from V and 3 bases from J, with 18 bases between. This CDR3 has 17 residues. CDR3: CASSVPAGTLSNEKLFF. In DNA form, the CDR3 reads TGTGCCAGCAGTGTTCCCGCCGGGACCCTATCTAATGAAAAACTGTTTTTT.

This chain links TRBV9 with TRBJ1-2; D gene ambiguous. The CDR3 runs to 10 residues. Germline V gene data show CDR1 as SGDLS and CDR2 as YYNGEE. The V end lost 3 bases, the J end lost 6 bases, and 3 bases lay between the germline ends. CDR3 sequence (DNA): TGTGCCAGCAGCGGGGATGGCTACACCTTC. Amino acids: CASSGDGYTF.

In its sample, this clonotype was seen a few times. The chain employs TRBV5-8 and TRBJ2-7, with D possibly TRBD2 on 5 matching bases. The germline V and J ends were trimmed by 1 base and 3 bases, with 14 bases remaining between them. The CDR3 is 15 residues long. The germline gives CDR1 SGHTS, CDR2 YDEGEE. CDR3 sequence (DNA): TGTGCCAGCAGCTTGTCTCCCGGGGAGAGCTACGAGCAGTACTTC. This codes for CASSLSPGESYEQYF.

CDR3 in amino acids: CASTHVGNRSPLHF. For the CDR3, the DNA is TGTGCCAGTACCCATGTGGGAAACCGATCACCCCTCCACTTT. The chain links TRBV19 to TRBJ1-6; D ambiguous. The CDR3 is 14 residues long. Germline assignment: CDR1 LNHDA and CDR2 SQIVND (reference sequence). Between the trimmed V and J ends, which lost 7 bases and 10 bases, there was a span of 17 bases. The full variable domain, rest sourced from reference TRBV19 and TRBJ1-6, is DGGITQSPKYLFRKEGQNVTLSCEQNLNHDAMYWYRQDPGQGLRLIYYSQIVNDFQKGDIAEGYSVSREKKESFPLTVTSAQKNPTAFYLCASTHVGNRSPLHFGNGTRLTVT.

In this sample, this clonotype turned up many times. The chain employs TRBV3-1 and TRBJ2-5; 9 bases match TRBD1. Losses at the gene ends were 0 bases for V and 5 bases for J; bases not matched to a gene: 13. Germline V gives CDR1 LGHDT, CDR2 YNNKEL (reference sequence). CDR3 length equals 18 residues. Written as DNA, the CDR3 is TGTGCCAGCAGCCAAGAATTGGGGGACAGGGACCTTGGGGAGACCCAGTACTTC. It specifies CASSQELGDRDLGETQYF.

J is TRBJ1-2 and V is TRBV7-9; a weak D match, TRBD1 (6 bases). Germline V gene data show CDR1 as SEHNR and CDR2 as FQNEAQ (reference sequence). The CDR3 sequence is 15 residues long. V lost 2 bases to trimming and J lost 8 bases, with 18 bases between them. In DNA form, the CDR3 reads TGTGCCAGCAGCTTACGTGGACAGTCATCCAGCGGCTACACCTTC. Its translation: CASSLRGQSSSGYTF.

This clonotype has only a few counts. A read error is possible here, since a much larger clone lies one base away. This rearrangement joins TRBV27 to TRBJ1-5, with D maybe TRBD1 (6 bases). This CDR3 is built from 15 residues. Germline-derived CDR1 and CDR2 are MNHEY and SMNVEV (reference sequence). The CDR3 region is CASSIDRNSSQPQHF. The CDR3 nucleotides are TGTGCCAGCTCCATTGACAGGAATAGCAGTCAGCCCCAGCATTTT.

This chain joins TRBV5-6 and TRBJ2-3; 9 nucleotides match TRBD2. Germline assignment: CDR1 SGHDT and CDR2 YYEEEE. V lost 4 bases and J lost 1; bases outside the gene matches: 1. This CDR3 is built from 14 residues. Written as DNA, the CDR3 is TGTGCCAGCAGCCGGACTAGCGGCACAGATACGCAGTATTTT. Encoded protein: CASSRTSGTDTQYF.